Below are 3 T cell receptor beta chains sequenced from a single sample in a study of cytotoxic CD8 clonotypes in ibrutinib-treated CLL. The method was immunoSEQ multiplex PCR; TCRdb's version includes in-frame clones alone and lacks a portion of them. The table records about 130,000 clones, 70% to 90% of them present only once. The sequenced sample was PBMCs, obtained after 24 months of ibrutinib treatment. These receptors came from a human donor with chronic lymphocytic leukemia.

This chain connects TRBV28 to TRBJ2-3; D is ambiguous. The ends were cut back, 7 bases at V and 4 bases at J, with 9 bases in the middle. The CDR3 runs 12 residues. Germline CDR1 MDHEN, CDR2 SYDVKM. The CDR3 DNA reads TGTGCCAGCACCGGTGGGTCAGATACGCAGTATTTT. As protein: CASTGGSDTQYF. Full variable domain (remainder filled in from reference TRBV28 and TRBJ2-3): DVKVTQSSRYLVKRTGEKVFLECVQDMDHENMFWYRQDPGLGLRLIYFSYDVKMKEKGDIPEGYSVSREKKERFSLILESASTNQTSMYLCASTGGSDTQYFGPGTRLTVL.

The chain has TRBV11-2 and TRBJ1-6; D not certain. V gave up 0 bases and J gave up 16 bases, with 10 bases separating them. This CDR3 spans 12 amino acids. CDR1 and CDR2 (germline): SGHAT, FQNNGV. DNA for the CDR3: TGTGCCAGCAGCTTAGAGGTGGGCGCGCTCCACTTT. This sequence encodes CASSLEVGALHF.

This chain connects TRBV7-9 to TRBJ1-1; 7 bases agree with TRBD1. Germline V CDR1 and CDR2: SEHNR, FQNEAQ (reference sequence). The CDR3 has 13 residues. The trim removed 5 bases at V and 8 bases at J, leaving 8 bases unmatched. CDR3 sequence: CASSHKQGREAFF. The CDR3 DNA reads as TGTGCCAGCAGCCACAAACAGGGGAGGGAAGCTTTCTTT.